This TCR beta chain was recorded in a study of OX40 agonist ivuxolimab in advanced cancers. Study-wide background: Treatment of patients was with ivuxolimab, an agonistic anti-OX40 (CD134) antibody. Hepatocellular carcinoma, melanoma, renal cell or head and neck cancer occurred in dose-escalation patients.

Points on this clone: Its antigen is undetermined.

Trimming took 6 bases from V and 9 from J, leaving 14 bases between them. CDR3 length: 12 residues. Germline V CDR1 and CDR2: MDHEN, SYDVKM. Assay used: immunoSEQ multiplex PCR; TCRdb lists only in-frame clones, some missing. The table lists more than 85,000 clones, roughly 80% of them singletons, with roughly 1.5% in the top ten. Study-level results: The authors did not determine the antigen specificity of the expanded peripheral T cells.

The sample in question was CD4+ or CD8+ T cells sorted from blood, obtained in a trial of the OX40 agonist ivuxolimab. This clonotype was obtained from an adult with an advanced solid tumor such as melanoma, head and neck, liver or kidney cancer. The chain carries TRBV28 and TRBJ1-2, with D possibly being TRBD1 (6 bases). CDR3 bases: TGTGCCAGCAGACTCAAACAGGGACGCTACACCTTC. Its protein product is CASRLKQGRYTF.